This T cell receptor (beta chain) was identified during a study of blood T cell repertoires in COVID-19 (TCRdb year 2020). With regard to the full study: Samples from collaborators originated in the United States, Italy and Spain and spanned both the acute and convalescent phases of COVID-19. HLA class I and class II types, where available, came from metadata supplied by the sample provider rather than from assay-based typing. Deeply sampled blood TCRbeta repertoires from subjects exposed to, actively infected with, or recovered from COVID-19 were included in the dataset. The sample metadata nearly always contained a de-identified subject ID, COVID-19 status, age in years and sex. The repertoires were released in a freely available public database intended as a resource for research on the immune response to SARS-CoV-2. The prospective study material was composed of cDNA or gDNA derived from T cells, B-cell-depleted T cells, or PBMCs. Samples came from the ongoing ImmuneRACE study (first 160 participants) plus 1,254 subjects from 6 global collaborators.

With regard to this clone: This receptor's antigen is unknown. Per-nucleotide qualities are absent, and no much larger clonotype sits a single base away.

What the work shows at the level of the full study, not this receptor alone: Clinical and demographic metadata were provided uncurated, with the amount varying by source and participant.

Inclusive of the bounding cysteine and phenylalanine, the CDR3 is 13 residues long. The entry retains the CDR3 DNA only, 39 bases that are in frame from base 1. CDR1 and CDR2 (SGHVS, FQNEAQ) derive from the germline V gene. V and J are trimmed by 5 bases and 6 bases, and the gene matches miss 7 bases of the junction. At one collaborating source in Seattle, patients were enrolled during active infection and were followed longitudinally through the course of disease. Each collaborating institution followed its own protocols to collect whole blood in K2EDTA tubes. For TCRbeta analysis, collaborators shipped samples in one of three forms: frozen whole blood, isolated PBMCs, or DNA extracted from either of those sample types. TCRbeta CDR3 regions were amplified from genomic DNA by means of the immunoSEQ Assay, a bias-controlled multiplex PCR. The authors' analysis ran thus. The number of nucleated cells in each sample was estimated from the amplification of reference gene primers within the assay. To quantify the absolute abundance of each unique TCRbeta CDR3 rearrangement, sequence reads were collapsed and filtered. For each sample, productive Simpson clonality was calculated as the square root of Simpson's diversity index across productive rearrangements. In TCRdb, the immuneACCESS table is reduced to in-frame sequences with V and J assigned. These tables do not hold every clone; where another copy was compared, an unresolved V gene accounts for under half, and the others remain unexplained. V and J calls and clone size come straight from that table; D and trimming were deduced from the DNA. Counted in this sample were about 200,000 clones; 79% of them appeared once. The ten largest clonotypes hold around 5.4% of the sample.

This sequence was found in a woman in her thirties or forties with COVID-19, enrolled during active disease. Source material: peripheral blood. The chain is assembled from TRBV7-8 and TRBJ2-7, with 7 junctional bases fitting TRBD1. The CDR3 protein sequence reads: CASSPGQPSEQYF. The nucleotides are TGTGCCAGCAGCCCGGGACAGCCGTCCGAGCAGTACTTC.